These 15 T cell receptor beta chains were all obtained from the same sample, sequenced in a study of blood T cell repertoires in COVID-19. Assay: immunoSEQ multiplex PCR; the TCRdb copy retains only in-frame clones and omits some. Found here are approximately 220,000 clones, 86% of them singletons; the top ten hold over 3%. Specimen: PBMCs or T cells enriched from blood (not recorded which). Source of these receptors: a woman aged 40 to 50 with acute COVID-19.

The V call is TRBV2, the J call TRBJ1-4; no firm D call. CDR3 size: 12 residues. CDR1 is SNHLY, CDR2 FYNNEI, per germline. V lost 7 bases and J 10 bases, leaving 13 bases between the germline ends. The CDR3 coding sequence is TGTGCCAGCAATTCTCTGGCTGGAAAACTGTTTTTT. It encodes CASNSLAGKLFF.

This clone was observed a few times. The rearrangement uses TRBV5-1 and TRBJ1-3; D is possibly TRBD1 (5 bases). Germline V gene sequence: CDR1 SGHRS, CDR2 YFSETQ. The ends were cut back, 2 bases at V and 0 bases at J, with 18 bases in the middle. The CDR3 covers 18 residues. The CDR3: CASSLQPTAPVSGNTIYF. The CDR3 nucleotides are TGCGCCAGCAGCTTACAACCGACAGCCCCAGTCTCTGGAAACACCATATATTTT.

This clone has just a few counts. J is TRBJ1-1 and V is TRBV5-1; weak D call: TRBD1 (5 bases). Trimming took off 3 bases at V and 1 base at J, with 13 bases between the two ends. Germline V gene sequence: CDR1 SGHRS, CDR2 YFSETQ. This CDR3 is built from 15 residues. DNA for the CDR3: TGCGCCAGCAGCTCCCTCAGTGGGGCGAACACTGAAGCTTTCTTT. Its protein product is CASSSLSGANTEAFF.

The rearrangement joins TRBV3-1 (or the pseudogene TRBV3-2) to TRBJ1-2; no firm D call. Germline CDR1 LGHDT, CDR2 YNNKEL (reference sequence). V gave up 0 bases and J gave up 3 bases, with 5 bases separating them. The CDR3 has 13 amino acids. The DNA of the CDR3 is TGTGCCAGCAGCCAAGAACTGGACTATGGCTACACCTTC. It yields the protein CASSQELDYGYTF.

This clone has only a few counts. This chain uses TRBV11-3 with TRBJ2-2; unclear D gene. The V and J ends lost 1 base and 5 bases respectively, with 5 bases between them. The CDR3 has 13 amino acids. The V gene's germline CDR1 is SGHNT and CDR2 YENEEA. This CDR3 is CASSLAVTGELFF. The CDR3 DNA reads as TGTGCCAGCAGCTTAGCCGTGACCGGGGAGCTGTTTTTT.

The V gene is TRBV7-2, the J gene TRBJ2-5; 13 nucleotides align to TRBD2. The CDR3 covers 14 residues. Germline CDR1 is SGHTA and CDR2 is FQGNSA. The trim removed 5 bases at V and 5 bases at J, leaving 2 bases unmatched. DNA of the CDR3: TGTGCCAGCAGCGCGGGACTAGCGGGGGAGACCCAGTACTTC. This sequence encodes CASSAGLAGETQYF.

This clone was counted a single time. The rearrangement joins TRBV19 to TRBJ1-2; TRBD1 matches at 8 bases. V was pared by 3 bases and J by 4 bases, with 1 base of the junction left unmatched. Germline lookup yields CDR1 LNHDA and CDR2 SQIVND (reference sequence). The CDR3 extends over 13 amino acids. DNA of the CDR3: TGTGCCAGTAGTATTGGACAGGGCTATGGCTACACCTTC. Its protein product is CASSIGQGYGYTF.

The chain recombines TRBV5-4 with TRBJ2-1, with a tentative D call TRBD1 (5 bases). Germline V CDR1 and CDR2: SGHNT, YYREEE (reference sequence). This CDR3 is built from 12 residues. The CDR3 DNA sequence: TGTGTATACAGGAACTCCTACAATGAGCAGTTCTTC. Translated, it gives CVYRNSYNEQFF.

The V and J genes are TRBV9 and TRBJ2-3; 9 bases are a match to TRBD2. Trimming removed 0 bases from V and 2 bases from J; junction bases left unmatched: 4. CDR3 length: 16 amino acids. Germline assignment: CDR1 SGDLS and CDR2 YYNGEE. In DNA form, the CDR3 reads TGTGCCAGCAGCGTAGCTGCGGGGGGGAACACAGATACGCAGTATTTT. As protein: CASSVAAGGNTDTQYF.

V usage is TRBV2 and J usage is TRBJ1-6; a weak D match, TRBD1 (5 bases). The CDR3 has 13 residues. Trimming took 5 bases from V and 7 from J, leaving 9 bases between them. The V gene's germline CDR1 is SNHLY and CDR2 FYNNEI. In DNA form, the CDR3 reads TGTGCCAGCAGTCGGGACTGGAATTCACCCCTCCACTTT. This codes for CASSRDWNSPLHF. The variable domain in full, with the rest retrieved from reference TRBV2 and TRBJ1-6, is EPEVTQTPSHQVTQMGQEVILRCVPISNHLYFYWYRQILGQKVEFLVSFYNNEISEKSEIFDDQFSVERPDGSNFTLKIRSTKLEDSAMYFCASSRDWNSPLHFGNGTRLTVT.

The V and J genes are TRBV7-3 and TRBJ1-1; D not certain. The CDR3 is 14 amino acids. Trimming took 5 bases from V and 1 from J, leaving 11 bases between them. Per germline, CDR1 SGHTA and CDR2 FQGTGA. Here the CDR3 reads CASSPRGENTEAFF. As DNA, the CDR3 is TGTGCCAGCAGCCCAAGAGGCGAGAACACTGAAGCTTTCTTT.

The chain is built from TRBV5-8 and TRBJ1-6; no firm D call. The V end was cut by 4 bases, the J end by 10 bases, with 15 bases between. CDR1 and CDR2 from the germline V gene are SGHTS and YDEGEE. This CDR3 is 14 amino acids long. DNA of the CDR3: TGTGCCAGCAGCCCGAACCTAAGCTCGTCACCCCTCCACTTT. Translated, it gives CASSPNLSSSPLHF.

The V and J genes are TRBV29-1 and TRBJ2-2; 9 bases line up with TRBD1. In germline, CDR1 is SQVTM, CDR2 ANQGSEA. V dropped 5 bases and J dropped 8; count of bases not matched to a gene: 3. This CDR3 spans 12 amino acids. CDR3 amino acids: CSVRTGVGELFF. In nucleotides, the CDR3 is TGCAGCGTTCGGACAGGGGTGGGGGAGCTGTTTTTT.

The gene calls are TRBV7-2 and TRBJ2-1; D remains unclear. Germline V lookup: CDR1 SGHTA, CDR2 FQGNSA. The CDR3 extends over 14 amino acids. Trimming shortened V by 1 base and J by 5 bases, and 9 bases separated the two germline ends. The CDR3 is CASSLGTADNEQFF. The CDR3 nucleotides are TGTGCCAGCAGCTTAGGCACTGCTGACAATGAGCAGTTCTTC.

This rearrangement joins TRBV2 to TRBJ1-4, with no clear D. Trimming took off 4 bases at V and 14 bases at J, with 14 bases between the two ends. CDR1 and CDR2 (germline): SNHLY, FYNNEI. CDR3 length equals 12 residues. This CDR3 is CASSVRGSMLFF. CDR3 in DNA: TGTGCCAGCAGTGTTCGGGGATCAATGCTGTTTTTT.